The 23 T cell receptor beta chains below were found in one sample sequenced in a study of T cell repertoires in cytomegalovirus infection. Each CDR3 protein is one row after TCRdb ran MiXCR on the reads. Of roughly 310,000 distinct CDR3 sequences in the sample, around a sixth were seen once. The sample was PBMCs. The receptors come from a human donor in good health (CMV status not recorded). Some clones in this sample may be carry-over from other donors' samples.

The CDR3 region has the DNA TGTGCCAGCAGTTCACCCGGGACAGGGAGGGCCGGCTACACCTTC. Protein: CASSSPGTGRAGYTF. The rearrangement joins TRBV28 to TRBJ1-2, with 9 bases matching TRBD1. The CDR3 loop spans 15 amino acids. Per germline, CDR1 MDHEN and CDR2 SYDVKM. With 4 bases clipped from V and 8 bases from J, the junction kept 11 bases outside the gene matches.

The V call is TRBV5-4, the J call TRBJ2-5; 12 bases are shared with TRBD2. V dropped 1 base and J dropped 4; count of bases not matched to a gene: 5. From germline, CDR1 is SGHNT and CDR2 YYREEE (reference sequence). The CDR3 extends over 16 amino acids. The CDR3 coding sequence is TGTGCCAGCAGCTTGTCTCTAGCGGGGGGGTCAGAGACCCAGTACTTC. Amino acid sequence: CASSLSLAGGSETQYF.

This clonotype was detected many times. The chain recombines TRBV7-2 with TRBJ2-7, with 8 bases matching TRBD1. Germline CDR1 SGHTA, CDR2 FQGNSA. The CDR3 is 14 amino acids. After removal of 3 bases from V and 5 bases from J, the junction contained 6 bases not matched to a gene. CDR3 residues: CASSLGDRFNEQYF. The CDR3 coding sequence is TGTGCCAGCAGCTTGGGGGACAGGTTCAACGAGCAGTACTTC.

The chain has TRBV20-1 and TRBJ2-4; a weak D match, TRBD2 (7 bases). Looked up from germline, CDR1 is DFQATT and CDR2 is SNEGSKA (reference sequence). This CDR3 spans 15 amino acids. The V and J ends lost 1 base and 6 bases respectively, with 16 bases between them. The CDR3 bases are TGCAGTGCTAGAGGGCCACTCCGGGGGGCAAACATTCAGTACTTC. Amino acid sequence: CSARGPLRGANIQYF.

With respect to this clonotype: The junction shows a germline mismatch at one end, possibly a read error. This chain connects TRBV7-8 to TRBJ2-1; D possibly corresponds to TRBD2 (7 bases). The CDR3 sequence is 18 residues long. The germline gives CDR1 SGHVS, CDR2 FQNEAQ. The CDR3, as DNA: TGTGCCAGCAGTTTAGAGGGGCGGGGGCGGAGCTCCTACAATGAGCAGTTCTTC. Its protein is CASSLEGRGRSSYNEQFF.

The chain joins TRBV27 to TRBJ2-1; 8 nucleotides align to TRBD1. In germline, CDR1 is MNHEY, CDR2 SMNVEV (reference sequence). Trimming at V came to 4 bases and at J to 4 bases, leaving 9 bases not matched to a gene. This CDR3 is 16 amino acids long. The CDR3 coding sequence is TGTGCCAGCAGTTCTGCCGGGACAGGCGATTACAATGAGCAGTTCTTC. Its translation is CASSSAGTGDYNEQFF.

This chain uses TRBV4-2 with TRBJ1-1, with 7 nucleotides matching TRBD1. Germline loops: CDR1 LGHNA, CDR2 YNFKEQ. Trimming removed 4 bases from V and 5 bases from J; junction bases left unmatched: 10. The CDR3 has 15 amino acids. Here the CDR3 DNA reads TGTGCCAGCAGCCGAACGACAGGGTTCAAGACTGAAGCTTTCTTT. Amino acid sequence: CASSRTTGFKTEAFF.

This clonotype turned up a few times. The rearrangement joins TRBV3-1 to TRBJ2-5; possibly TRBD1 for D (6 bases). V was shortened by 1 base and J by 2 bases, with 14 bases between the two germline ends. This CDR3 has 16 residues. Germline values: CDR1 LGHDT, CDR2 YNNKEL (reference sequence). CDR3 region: CASSQGFGQLQETQYF. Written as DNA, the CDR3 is TGTGCCAGCAGCCAAGGCTTTGGACAGCTGCAAGAGACCCAGTACTTC.

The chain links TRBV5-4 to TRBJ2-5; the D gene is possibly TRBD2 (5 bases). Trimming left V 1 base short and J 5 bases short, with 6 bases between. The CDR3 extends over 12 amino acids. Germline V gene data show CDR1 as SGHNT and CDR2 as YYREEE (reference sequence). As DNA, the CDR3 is TGTGCCAGCAGCTTGCGGGATGAGACCCAGTACTTC. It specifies CASSLRDETQYF.

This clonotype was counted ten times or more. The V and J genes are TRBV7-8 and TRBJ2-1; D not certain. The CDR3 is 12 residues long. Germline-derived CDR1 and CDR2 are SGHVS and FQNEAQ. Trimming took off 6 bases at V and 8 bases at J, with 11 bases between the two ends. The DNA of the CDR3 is TGTGCCAGCAGTCTAAGAGGATATGAGCAGTTCTTC. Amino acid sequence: CASSLRGYEQFF.

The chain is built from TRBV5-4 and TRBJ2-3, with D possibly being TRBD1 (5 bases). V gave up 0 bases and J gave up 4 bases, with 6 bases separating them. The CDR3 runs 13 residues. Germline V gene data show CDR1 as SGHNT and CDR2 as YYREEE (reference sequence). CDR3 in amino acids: CASSLVQADTQYF. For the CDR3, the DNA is TGTGCCAGCAGCTTGGTACAGGCAGATACGCAGTATTTT. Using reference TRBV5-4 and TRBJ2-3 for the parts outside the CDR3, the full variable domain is ETGVTQSPTHLIKTRGQQVTLRCSSQSGHNTVSWYQQALGQGPQFIFQYYREEENGRGNFPPRFSGLQFPNYSSELNVNALELDDSALYLCASSLVQADTQYFGPGTRLTVL.

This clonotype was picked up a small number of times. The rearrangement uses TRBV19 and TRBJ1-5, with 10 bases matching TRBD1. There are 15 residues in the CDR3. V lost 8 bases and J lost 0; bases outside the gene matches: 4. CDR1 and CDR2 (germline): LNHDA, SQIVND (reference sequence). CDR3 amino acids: CASGTGVNSNQPQHF. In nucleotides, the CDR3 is TGTGCCAGTGGGACAGGGGTGAATAGCAATCAGCCCCAGCATTTT.

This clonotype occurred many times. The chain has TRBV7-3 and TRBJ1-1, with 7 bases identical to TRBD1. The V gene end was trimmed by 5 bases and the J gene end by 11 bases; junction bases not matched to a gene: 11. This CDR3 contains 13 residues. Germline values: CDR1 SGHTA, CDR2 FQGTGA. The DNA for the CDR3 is TGTGCCAGCAGCGCCACAGGGGATCGAGGGGCTTTCTTT. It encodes CASSATGDRGAFF.

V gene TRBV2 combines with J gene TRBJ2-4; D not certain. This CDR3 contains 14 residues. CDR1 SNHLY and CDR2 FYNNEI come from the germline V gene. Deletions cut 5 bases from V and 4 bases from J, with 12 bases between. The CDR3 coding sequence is TGTGCCAGCAGTTCTCAAGGGTTGAAAAACATTCAGTACTTC. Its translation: CASSSQGLKNIQYF.

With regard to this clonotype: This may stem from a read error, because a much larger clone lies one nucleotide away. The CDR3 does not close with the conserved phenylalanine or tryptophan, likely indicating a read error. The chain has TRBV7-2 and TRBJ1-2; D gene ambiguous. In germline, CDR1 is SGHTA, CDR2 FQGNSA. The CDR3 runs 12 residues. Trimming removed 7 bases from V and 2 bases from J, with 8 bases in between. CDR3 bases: TGTGCCAGCAAAGAGCAGAACTATGGCTACACCGTC. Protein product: CASKEQNYGYTV.

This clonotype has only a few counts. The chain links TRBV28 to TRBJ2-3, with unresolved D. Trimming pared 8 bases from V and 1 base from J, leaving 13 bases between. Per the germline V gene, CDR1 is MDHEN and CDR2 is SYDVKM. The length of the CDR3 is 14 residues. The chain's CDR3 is CASASPGRTDTQYF. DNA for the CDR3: TGTGCCAGCGCCTCCCCCGGCCGCACAGATACGCAGTATTTT.

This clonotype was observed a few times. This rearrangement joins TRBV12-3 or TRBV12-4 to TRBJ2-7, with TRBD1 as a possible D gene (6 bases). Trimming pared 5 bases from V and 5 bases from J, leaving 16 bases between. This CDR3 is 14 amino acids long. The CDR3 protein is CASSPTPGGDEQYF. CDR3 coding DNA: TGTGCCAGCAGTCCCACCCCTGGGGGCGACGAGCAGTACTTC.

The CDR3 spells CASSLRQDLGYEQYF. As DNA, the CDR3 is TGTGCCAGCAGTCTCCGACAGGATTTAGGGTACGAGCAGTACTTC. The chain recombines TRBV27 with TRBJ2-7; the D gene is possibly TRBD1 (6 bases). The CDR3 consists of 15 residues. CDR1 and CDR2 (germline): MNHEY, SMNVEV (reference sequence). Trimming stripped 5 bases from V and 4 bases from J, with 18 bases between.

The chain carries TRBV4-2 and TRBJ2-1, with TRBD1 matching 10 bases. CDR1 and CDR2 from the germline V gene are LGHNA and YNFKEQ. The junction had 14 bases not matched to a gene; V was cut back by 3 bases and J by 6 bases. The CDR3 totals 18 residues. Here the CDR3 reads CASSQISRGQGVSNEQFF. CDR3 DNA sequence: TGTGCCAGCAGCCAGATTAGCAGAGGACAGGGGGTATCCAATGAGCAGTTCTTC.

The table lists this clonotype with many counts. The DNA for the CDR3 is TGCGCCAGCAGCCAAGAGCGTGGGACAGAGAGCTCTGGGGCCAACGTCCTGACTTTC. Protein: CASSQERGTESSGANVLTF. The chain carries TRBV4-1 and TRBJ2-6; 7 bases agree with TRBD1. The CDR3 is made up of 19 amino acids. Per germline, CDR1 MGHRA and CDR2 YSYEKL. With 0 bases clipped from V and 0 bases from J, the junction kept 8 bases outside the gene matches.

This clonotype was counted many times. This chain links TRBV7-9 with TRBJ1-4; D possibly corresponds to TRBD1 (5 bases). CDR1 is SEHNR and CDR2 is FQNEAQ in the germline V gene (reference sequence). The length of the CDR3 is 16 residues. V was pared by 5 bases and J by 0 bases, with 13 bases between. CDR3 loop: CASSMGTVATNEKLFF. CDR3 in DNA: TGTGCCAGCAGCATGGGGACGGTTGCAACTAATGAAAAACTGTTTTTT.

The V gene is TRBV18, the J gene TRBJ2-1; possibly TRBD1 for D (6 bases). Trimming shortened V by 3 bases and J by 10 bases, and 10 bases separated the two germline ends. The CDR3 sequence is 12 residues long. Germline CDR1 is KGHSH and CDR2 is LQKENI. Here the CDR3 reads CASSPRTEEQFF. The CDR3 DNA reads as TGTGCCAGCTCACCCCGGACAGAGGAGCAGTTCTTC.

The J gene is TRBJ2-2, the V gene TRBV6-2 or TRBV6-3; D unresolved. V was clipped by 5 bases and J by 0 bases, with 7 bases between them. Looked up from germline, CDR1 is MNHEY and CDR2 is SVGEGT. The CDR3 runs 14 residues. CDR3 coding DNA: TGTGCCAGCAGTATTAGCCCGAACACCGGGGAGCTGTTTTTT. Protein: CASSISPNTGELFF.